This TCR beta chain was recorded in a study of OX40 agonist ivuxolimab in advanced cancers. Study-wide background: The dose-escalation cohort had hepatocellular carcinoma, melanoma, renal cell or head and neck cancer.

Clones were sequenced by immunoSEQ multiplex PCR, and TCRdb holds only the in-frame ones, with some missing. Among some 75,000 clones listed, approximately 81% were seen once. This clonotype was obtained from an adult with an advanced solid tumor such as melanoma, head and neck, liver or kidney cancer. The sequencing here drew on CD4+ or CD8+ T cells sorted from blood, taken in a trial of the OX40 agonist ivuxolimab.

The CDR3 loop is CAISAGNNEQFF. CDR3 in DNA: TGTGCCATCTCAGCGGGGAACAATGAGCAGTTCTTC. The chain recombines TRBV10-3 with TRBJ2-1; 7 bases match TRBD2. Unmatched junction bases numbered 3, after V lost 8 bases and J lost 5 bases. The CDR3 has 12 amino acids. The germline gives CDR1 ENHRY, CDR2 SYGVKD.